This T cell receptor beta chain was found in a study of cytomegalovirus exposure and HLA in healthy donors. This CDR3 has 14 residues. With 1 base removed from V and 6 bases from J, the gap between germline ends came to 13 bases. Germline V CDR1 and CDR2: MNHEY, SMNVEV (reference sequence). Findings and limits, study-wide: A later analysis showed TCR association rates differing by HLA locus, peaking at DRB1 and lowest at HLA-C. In a later analysis, V- and J-gene trimming of beta chains associated with a DCLRE1C missense variant, replicated independently. Being productive about 87% or about 30% of the time was typical of most TCR beta V segments in an earlier analysis.

Of note for this clone: Its specificity is unknown.

Vbeta (60) and Jbeta (13) primers were used in the PCR. Sequencing was performed with immunoSEQ multiplex PCR; in TCRdb, only in-frame clones are kept and a portion is missing. This sample carries 100,000 to 150,000 clones, more than 8% of them seen once, and the ten largest clones take under 7%. This clonotype originated in a man aged 40-49 years in good health and CMV-seronegative. This sequence joins TRBV27 and TRBJ2-7; possible D gene TRBD1, 5 bases. The sequenced sample was PBMCs. The CDR3 protein is CASSLLDTPAEQYF. In nucleotides, the CDR3 is TGTGCCAGCAGTTTATTGGACACCCCGGCCGAGCAGTACTTC.